These 23 T cell receptor beta chains originate from one sample sequenced in a study of cytomegalovirus exposure and HLA in healthy donors. PCR primers comprised 60 Vbeta and 13 Jbeta primers. The method was immunoSEQ multiplex PCR; TCRdb's version includes in-frame clones alone and lacks a portion of them. Of about 110,000 clones listed, 65% to 75% are singletons. The specimen was PBMCs. The receptor set was obtained from a man aged 25 to 40 in good health and CMV-seropositive.

J is TRBJ1-1 and V is TRBV19; maybe TRBD1 (6 bases). The V and J ends lost 6 bases and 4 bases respectively, with 12 bases between them. Looked up from germline, CDR1 is LNHDA and CDR2 is SQIVND (reference sequence). The CDR3 length is 13 residues. The DNA for the CDR3 is TGTGCCAGTAGCCCTAGAGGGGGCACTGAAGCTTTCTTT. Translating gives CASSPRGGTEAFF.

The gene calls are TRBV19 and TRBJ2-7; 8 bases agree with TRBD1. The V and J ends lost 2 bases and 6 bases, in that order; junction bases with no gene match: 12. The CDR3 loop spans 16 amino acids. Looked up from germline, CDR1 is LNHDA and CDR2 is SQIVND (reference sequence). CDR3 residues: CASSISGPPGGGEQYF. The DNA for the CDR3 is TGTGCCAGTAGTATAAGTGGTCCGCCAGGGGGCGGCGAGCAGTACTTC. Complete variable domain (other parts from reference TRBV19 and TRBJ2-7): DGGITQSPKYLFRKEGQNVTLSCEQNLNHDAMYWYRQDPGQGLRLIYYSQIVNDFQKGDIAEGYSVSREKKESFPLTVTSAQKNPTAFYLCASSISGPPGGGEQYFGPGTRLTVT.

The sample holds a few counts of this clone. The rearrangement joins TRBV7-3 to TRBJ2-1; 8 bases align to TRBD2. The CDR3 spans 16 residues. The J segment lost 6 bases and the V segment lost 5 bases, leaving 12 bases of the junction unmatched. The V gene's germline CDR1 is SGHTA and CDR2 FQGTGA. The CDR3 region has the DNA TGTGCCAGCAGCCTTGGCCCAGCGGGGGTTGCCAATGAGCAGTTCTTC. Translation gives CASSLGPAGVANEQFF.

V gene TRBV30 combines with J gene TRBJ2-3; 12 bases agree with TRBD2. With V trimmed by 7 bases and J by 3 bases, 5 bases remained unmatched. The germline CDR1 and CDR2 sequences are GTSNPN and SVGIG (reference sequence). CDR3 length: 14 amino acids. CDR3: CASRGLAGTDTQYF. In DNA form, the CDR3 reads TGTGCCTCGCGAGGACTAGCGGGGACAGATACGCAGTATTTT.

This clone came up once. V gene TRBV7-6 combines with J gene TRBJ2-1; D unresolved. CDR1 and CDR2 (germline): SGHVS, FNYEAQ. With 2 bases removed from V and 6 bases from J, the gap between germline ends came to 5 bases. The CDR3 spans 12 residues. The CDR3 here is CASSLPGNEQFF. The CDR3 region has the DNA TGTGCCAGCAGCTTACCGGGCAATGAGCAGTTCTTC.

The rearrangement uses TRBV9 and TRBJ2-7, with 8 bases that match TRBD1. Germline V gene data show CDR1 as SGDLS and CDR2 as YYNGEE. This CDR3 region has 16 residues. The trim removed 0 bases at V and 6 bases at J, leaving 11 bases unmatched. The chain's CDR3 is CASSVGVGQGAVEQYF. The CDR3 DNA reads TGTGCCAGCAGCGTAGGGGTCGGGCAGGGGGCGGTCGAGCAGTACTTC.

This clone was seen only a few times. The V gene is TRBV9, the J gene TRBJ2-5; TRBD2 matches 9 bases. Trimming removed 3 bases from V and 4 bases from J; junction bases left unmatched: 10. The CDR3 has 16 amino acids. Germline V gene lookup returns CDR1 SGDLS and CDR2 YYNGEE. The CDR3: CASSARGGALLETQYF. The CDR3, as DNA: TGTGCCAGCAGCGCCCGCGGGGGGGCCCTTTTAGAGACCCAGTACTTC.

The V gene is TRBV28, the J gene TRBJ2-3; tentatively, D is TRBD1 (6 bases). The ends were cut back, 4 bases at V and 2 bases at J, with 16 bases in the middle. The length of the CDR3 is 16 residues. Germline CDR1 reads MDHEN; CDR2 reads SYDVKM. The CDR3 bases are TGTGCCAGCAGTTCTGCCTGGGACATTAACACAGATACGCAGTATTTT. This encodes CASSSAWDINTDTQYF.

This clone appeared many times. The chain links TRBV5-1 to TRBJ1-1; D uncertain. Looked up from germline, CDR1 is SGHRS and CDR2 is YFSETQ. This CDR3 has 13 amino acids. V lost 4 bases to trimming and J lost 4 bases, with 11 bases between them. In DNA, the CDR3 is TGCGCCAGCAGCGTAACGGGGAGCACTGAAGCTTTCTTT. Amino acid sequence: CASSVTGSTEAFF.

This clone was counted at least ten times. This sample also contains other DNA sequences that code for the same CDR3. The chain joins TRBV9 to TRBJ1-2, with 9 positions matching TRBD1. This CDR3 region has 14 residues. The junction had 3 bases not matched to a gene; V was cut back by 2 bases and J by 4 bases. Germline CDR1 reads SGDLS; CDR2 reads YYNGEE. CDR3 in amino acids: CASSVGQGPYGYTF. Written as DNA, the CDR3 is TGTGCCAGCAGCGTGGGACAGGGCCCCTATGGCTACACCTTC.

This clone was recorded once. The chain carries TRBV7-2 and TRBJ2-7; weak D call: TRBD2 (7 bases). V shed 5 bases and J shed 2 bases, with 16 bases lying between them. From germline, CDR1 is SGHTA and CDR2 FQGNSA. This CDR3 spans 15 amino acids. The chain's CDR3 is CASSRGGGSAYEQYF. CDR3 sequence (DNA): TGTGCCAGCAGCCGAGGGGGGGGATCGGCCTACGAGCAGTACTTC.

V is TRBV7-9 and J is TRBJ2-1; maybe TRBD1 (6 bases). The germline CDR1 and CDR2 sequences are SEHNR and FQNEAQ (reference sequence). The CDR3 spans 16 residues. V was trimmed by 5 bases and J by 0 bases, leaving 14 bases between them. The CDR3 region is CASSNRQESSYNEQFF. CDR3 sequence (DNA): TGTGCCAGCAGCAATCGACAGGAGAGCTCCTACAATGAGCAGTTCTTC.

This chain uses TRBV2 with TRBJ2-3; 8 nucleotides align to TRBD2. The trim removed 2 bases at V and 0 bases at J, leaving 1 base unmatched. Germline V gene sequence: CDR1 SNHLY, CDR2 FYNNEI. The CDR3 loop spans 15 amino acids. The CDR3 spells CASSESSGSTDTQYF. The CDR3 DNA follows: TGTGCCAGCAGTGAATCTAGCGGGAGCACAGATACGCAGTATTTT.

A few counts support this clone. V and J are TRBV27 and TRBJ1-5, with 7 bases fitting TRBD1. The V and J ends lost 5 bases and 3 bases, in that order; junction bases with no gene match: 7. The V gene's germline CDR1 is MNHEY and CDR2 SMNVEV (reference sequence). CDR3 length equals 15 residues. The CDR3 coding sequence is TGTGCCAGCAGTCGGTGGGACAGCCCCAATCAGCCCCAGCATTTT. Encoded protein: CASSRWDSPNQPQHF.

The chain combines TRBV5-4 with TRBJ2-7; TRBD1 matches 11 bases. CDR3 length equals 13 residues. The ends lost 4 bases at V and 5 bases at J; junction bases unmatched: 2. Germline V CDR1 and CDR2: SGHNT, YYREEE (reference sequence). CDR3: CASSQGQGDEQYF. The DNA for the CDR3 is TGTGCCAGCAGCCAGGGACAGGGGGACGAGCAGTACTTC. The whole variable domain, remainder taken from reference TRBV5-4 and TRBJ2-7, is ETGVTQSPTHLIKTRGQQVTLRCSSQSGHNTVSWYQQALGQGPQFIFQYYREEENGRGNFPPRFSGLQFPNYSSELNVNALELDDSALYLCASSQGQGDEQYFGPGTRLTVT.

V usage is TRBV6-1 and J usage is TRBJ1-6, with D perhaps matching TRBD1 (5 bases). Germline CDR1 reads MNHNS; CDR2 reads SASEGT. Deletions cut 1 base from V and 7 bases from J, with 11 bases between. This CDR3 has 15 residues. CDR3 sequence (DNA): TGTGCCAGCAGTGAAGGGCAGGGAATGAATTCACCCCTCCACTTT. Translation: CASSEGQGMNSPLHF.

The sample holds many counts of this clone. The V and J genes are TRBV9 and TRBJ2-2, with D possibly matching TRBD1 (6 bases). CDR1 and CDR2 (germline): SGDLS, YYNGEE. The V end lost 3 bases, the J end lost 0 bases, and 15 bases lay between the germline ends. The CDR3 spans 17 residues. The CDR3 region has the DNA TGTGCCAGCAGCGCCAGATTACAGGGATCGAACACCGGGGAGCTGTTTTTT. Translated: CASSARLQGSNTGELFF.

The chain combines TRBV30 with TRBJ1-2; D gene uncertain. The length of the CDR3 is 11 residues. Between the trimmed V and J ends, which lost 5 bases and 0 bases, there was a span of 4 bases. Looked up from germline, CDR1 is GTSNPN and CDR2 is SVGIG (reference sequence). The CDR3 spells CAWGANYGYTF. The DNA of the CDR3 is TGTGCCTGGGGAGCTAACTATGGCTACACCTTC.

This chain connects TRBV10-3 to TRBJ2-7, with 7 bases identical to TRBD2. The CDR3 runs to 14 residues. J was trimmed by 5 bases and V by 3 bases; bases with no gene match: 7. The germline V gene has CDR1 ENHRY and CDR2 SYGVKD. CDR3 region: CAISDGGIPHEQYF. CDR3 bases: TGTGCCATCAGTGACGGGGGGATCCCCCACGAGCAGTACTTC.

The genes are TRBV2 and TRBJ2-2; perhaps TRBD1 as D (7 bases). Germline V gives CDR1 SNHLY, CDR2 FYNNEI. This CDR3 region has 13 residues. The V end was cut by 2 bases, the J end by 15 bases, with 16 bases between. CDR3: CASSERGSRGVFF. CDR3 DNA: TGTGCCAGCAGTGAAAGGGGTAGCAGGGGGGTGTTTTTT. The variable domain in full, with the rest retrieved from reference TRBV2 and TRBJ2-2, is EPEVTQTPSHQVTQMGQEVILRCVPISNHLYFYWYRQILGQKVEFLVSFYNNEISEKSEIFDDQFSVERPDGSNFTLKIRSTKLEDSAMYFCASSERGSRGVFFGEGSRLTVL.

The chain joins TRBV5-5 to TRBJ2-2, with D possibly TRBD1 on 6 matching bases. The CDR3 has 16 residues. Germline CDR1 SGHKS, CDR2 YYEKEE (reference sequence). Trimming removed 0 bases from V and 2 bases from J, with 11 bases in between. The CDR3 bases are TGTGCCAGCAGCTTGGTGGGGACACTAAACACCGGGGAGCTGTTTTTT. It is translated as CASSLVGTLNTGELFF.

J is TRBJ1-4 and V is TRBV7-2, with D perhaps matching TRBD1 (5 bases). Trimming stripped 5 bases from V and 2 bases from J, with 18 bases between. Germline CDR1 is SGHTA and CDR2 is FQGNSA. CDR3 length equals 17 residues. The chain's CDR3 is CASSLLRGEGTNEKLFF. CDR3 nucleotide sequence: TGTGCCAGCAGCCTTCTCCGGGGGGAGGGGACTAATGAAAAACTGTTTTTT.

This chain uses TRBV4-3 with TRBJ2-1; weak D call: TRBD2 (7 bases). V was cut by 0 bases and J by 0 bases, with 15 bases left in between. The CDR3 is 18 residues long. The germline V gene has CDR1 LGHNA and CDR2 YSLEER. CDR3 loop: CASSQDWAGAYSYNEQFF. In nucleotides, the CDR3 is TGCGCCAGCAGCCAAGATTGGGCGGGGGCGTACTCCTACAATGAGCAGTTCTTC.